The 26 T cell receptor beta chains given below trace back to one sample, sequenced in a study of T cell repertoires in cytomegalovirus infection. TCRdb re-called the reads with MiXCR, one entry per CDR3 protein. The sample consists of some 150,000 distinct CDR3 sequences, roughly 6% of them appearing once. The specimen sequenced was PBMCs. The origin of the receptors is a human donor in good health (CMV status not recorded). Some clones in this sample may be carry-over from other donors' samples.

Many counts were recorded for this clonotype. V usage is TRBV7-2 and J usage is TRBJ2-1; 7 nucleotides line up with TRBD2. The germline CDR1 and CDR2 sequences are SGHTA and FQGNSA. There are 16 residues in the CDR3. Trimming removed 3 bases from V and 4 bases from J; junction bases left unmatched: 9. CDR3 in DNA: TGTGCCAGCAGCTTCCCGGGGGGACCAAGATACAATGAGCAGTTCTTC. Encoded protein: CASSFPGGPRYNEQFF.

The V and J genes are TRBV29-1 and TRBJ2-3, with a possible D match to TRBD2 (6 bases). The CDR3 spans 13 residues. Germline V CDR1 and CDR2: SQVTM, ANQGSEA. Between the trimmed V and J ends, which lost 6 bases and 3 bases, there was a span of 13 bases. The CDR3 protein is CSVGGIGTDTQYF. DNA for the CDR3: TGCAGCGTGGGGGGTATCGGGACAGATACGCAGTATTTT.

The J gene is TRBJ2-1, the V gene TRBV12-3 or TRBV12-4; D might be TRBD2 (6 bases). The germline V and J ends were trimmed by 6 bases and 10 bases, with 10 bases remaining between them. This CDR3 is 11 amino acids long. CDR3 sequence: CASRRDSEQFF. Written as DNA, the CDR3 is TGTGCCAGCAGACGGGACTCAGAGCAGTTCTTC.

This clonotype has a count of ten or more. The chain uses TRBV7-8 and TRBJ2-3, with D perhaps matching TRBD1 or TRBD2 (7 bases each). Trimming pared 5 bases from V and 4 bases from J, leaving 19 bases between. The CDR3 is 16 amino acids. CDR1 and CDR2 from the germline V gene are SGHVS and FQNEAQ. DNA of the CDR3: TGTGCCAGCAGCCCTCAGGGGGGGGCCTTCCCAGATACGCAGTATTTT. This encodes CASSPQGGAFPDTQYF. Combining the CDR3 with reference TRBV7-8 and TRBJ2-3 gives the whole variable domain GAGVSQSPRYKVAKRGQDVALRCDPISGHVSLFWYQQALGQGPEFLTYFQNEAQLDKSGLPSDRFFAERPEGSVSTLKIQRTQQEDSAVYLCASSPQGGAFPDTQYFGPGTRLTVL.

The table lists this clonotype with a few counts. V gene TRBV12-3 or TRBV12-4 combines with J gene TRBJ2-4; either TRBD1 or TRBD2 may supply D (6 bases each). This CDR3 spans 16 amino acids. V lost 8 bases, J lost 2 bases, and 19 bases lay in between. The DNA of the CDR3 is TGTGCCAGCCTCCTGTCGGGGGCGCTGACCAAAAACATTCAGTACTTC. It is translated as CASLLSGALTKNIQYF.

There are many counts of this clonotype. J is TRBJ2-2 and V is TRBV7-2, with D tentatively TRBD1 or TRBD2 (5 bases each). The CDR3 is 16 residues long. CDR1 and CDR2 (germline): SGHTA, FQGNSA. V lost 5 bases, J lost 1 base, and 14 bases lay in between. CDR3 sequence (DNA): TGTGCCAGCAGCCCCAGGGCTCGGGGGAACACCGGGGAGCTGTTTTTT. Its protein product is CASSPRARGNTGELFF.

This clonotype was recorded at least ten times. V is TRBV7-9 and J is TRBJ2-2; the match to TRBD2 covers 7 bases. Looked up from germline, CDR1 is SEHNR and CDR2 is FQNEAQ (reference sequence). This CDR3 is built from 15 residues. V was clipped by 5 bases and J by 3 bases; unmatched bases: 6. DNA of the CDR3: TGTGCCAGCAGCCCACAGCGGGGCGACACCGGGGAGCTGTTTTTT. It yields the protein CASSPQRGDTGELFF.

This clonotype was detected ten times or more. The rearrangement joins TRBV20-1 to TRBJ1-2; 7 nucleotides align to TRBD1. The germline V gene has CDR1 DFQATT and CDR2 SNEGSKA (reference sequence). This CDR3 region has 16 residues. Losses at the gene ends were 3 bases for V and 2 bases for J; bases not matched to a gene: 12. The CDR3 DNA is TGCAGTGCTAGTTTGAGTCGGACAGGTTCAAACTATGGCTACACCTTC. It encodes CSASLSRTGSNYGYTF.

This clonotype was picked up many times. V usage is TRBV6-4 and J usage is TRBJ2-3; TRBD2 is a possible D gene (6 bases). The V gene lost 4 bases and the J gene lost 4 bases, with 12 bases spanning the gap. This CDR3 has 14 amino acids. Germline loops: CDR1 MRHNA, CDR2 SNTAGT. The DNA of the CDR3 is TGTGCCAGCAGTGTTGGAGGGGAGGCAGATACGCAGTATTTT. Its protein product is CASSVGGEADTQYF.

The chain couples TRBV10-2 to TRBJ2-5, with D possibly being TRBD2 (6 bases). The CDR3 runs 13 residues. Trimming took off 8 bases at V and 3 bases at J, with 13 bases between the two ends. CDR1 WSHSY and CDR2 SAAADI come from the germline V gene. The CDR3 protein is CASARDSEETQYF. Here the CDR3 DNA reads TGCGCCAGCGCTCGGGACTCCGAAGAGACCCAGTACTTC.

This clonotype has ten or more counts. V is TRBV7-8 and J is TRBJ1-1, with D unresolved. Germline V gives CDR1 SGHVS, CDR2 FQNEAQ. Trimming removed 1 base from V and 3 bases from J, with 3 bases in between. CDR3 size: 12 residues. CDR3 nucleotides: TGTGCCAGCAGCTTAGATGACACTGAAGCTTTCTTT. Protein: CASSLDDTEAFF.

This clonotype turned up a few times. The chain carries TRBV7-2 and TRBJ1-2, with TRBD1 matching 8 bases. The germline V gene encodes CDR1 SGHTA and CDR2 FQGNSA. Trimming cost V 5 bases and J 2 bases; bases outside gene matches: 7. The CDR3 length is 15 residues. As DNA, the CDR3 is TGTGCCAGCAGCGGGCAGACAGGGGACAACTATGGCTACACCTTC. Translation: CASSGQTGDNYGYTF. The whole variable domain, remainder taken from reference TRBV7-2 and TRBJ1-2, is GAGVSQSPSNKVTEKGKDVELRCDPISGHTALYWYRQSLGQGLEFLIYFQGNSAPDKSGLPSDRFSAERTGGSVSTLTIQRTQQEDSAVYLCASSGQTGDNYGYTFGSGTRLTVV.

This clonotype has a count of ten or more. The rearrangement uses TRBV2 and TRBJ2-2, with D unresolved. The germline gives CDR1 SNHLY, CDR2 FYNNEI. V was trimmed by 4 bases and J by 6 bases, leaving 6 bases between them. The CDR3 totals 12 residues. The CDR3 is CASSVRAGELFF. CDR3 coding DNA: TGTGCCAGCAGTGTCAGAGCCGGGGAGCTGTTTTTT.

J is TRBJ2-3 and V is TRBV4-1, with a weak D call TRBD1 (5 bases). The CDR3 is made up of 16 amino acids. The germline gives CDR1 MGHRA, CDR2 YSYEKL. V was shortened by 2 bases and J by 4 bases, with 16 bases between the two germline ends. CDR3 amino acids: CASSQRQGTVADTQYF. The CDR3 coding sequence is TGCGCCAGCAGCCAACGGCAGGGAACGGTCGCAGATACGCAGTATTTT.

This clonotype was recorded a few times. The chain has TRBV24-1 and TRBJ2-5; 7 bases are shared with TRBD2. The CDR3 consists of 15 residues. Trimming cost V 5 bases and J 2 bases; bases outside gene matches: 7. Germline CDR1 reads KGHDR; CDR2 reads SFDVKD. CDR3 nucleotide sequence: TGTGCCACCAGTGCCTGGGGGGGGGGGCAAGAGACCCAGTACTTC. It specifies CATSAWGGGQETQYF.

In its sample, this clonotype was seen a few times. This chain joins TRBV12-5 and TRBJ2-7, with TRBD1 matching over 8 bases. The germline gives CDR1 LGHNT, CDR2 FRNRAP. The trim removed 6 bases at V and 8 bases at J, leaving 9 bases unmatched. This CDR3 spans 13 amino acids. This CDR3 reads CASGSGQEIKQYF. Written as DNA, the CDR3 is TGTGCTAGTGGATCGGGACAGGAGATCAAGCAGTACTTC.

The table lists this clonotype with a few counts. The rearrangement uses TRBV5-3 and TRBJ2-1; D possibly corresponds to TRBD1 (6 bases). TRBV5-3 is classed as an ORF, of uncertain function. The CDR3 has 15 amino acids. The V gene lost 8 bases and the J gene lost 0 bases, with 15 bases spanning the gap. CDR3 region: CASSQGLSSYNEQFF. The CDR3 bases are TGTGCCAGCAGCCAGGGGCTTAGCTCCTACAATGAGCAGTTCTTC.

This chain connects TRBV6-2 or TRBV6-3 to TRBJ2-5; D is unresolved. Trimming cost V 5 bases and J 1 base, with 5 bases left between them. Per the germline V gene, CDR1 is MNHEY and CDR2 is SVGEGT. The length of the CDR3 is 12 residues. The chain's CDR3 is CASSPVQETQYF. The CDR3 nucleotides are TGTGCCAGCAGTCCGGTCCAAGAGACCCAGTACTTC.

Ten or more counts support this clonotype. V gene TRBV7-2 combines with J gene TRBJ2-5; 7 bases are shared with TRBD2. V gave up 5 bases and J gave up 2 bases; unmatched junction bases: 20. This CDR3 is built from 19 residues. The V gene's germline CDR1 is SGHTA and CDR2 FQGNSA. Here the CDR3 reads CASSQHARVGGGGQETQYF. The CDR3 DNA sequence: TGTGCCAGCAGCCAACACGCTCGGGTGGGGGGGGGAGGGCAAGAGACCCAGTACTTC.

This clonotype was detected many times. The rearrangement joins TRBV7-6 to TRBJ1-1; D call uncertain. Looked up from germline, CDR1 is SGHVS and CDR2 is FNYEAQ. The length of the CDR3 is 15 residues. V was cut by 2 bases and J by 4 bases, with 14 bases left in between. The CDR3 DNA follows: TGTGCCAGCAGCTTAAACGGTGGGATGGGCACTGAAGCTTTCTTT. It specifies CASSLNGGMGTEAFF. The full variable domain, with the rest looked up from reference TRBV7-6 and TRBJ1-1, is GAGVSQSPRYKVTKRGQDVALRCDPISGHVSLYWYRQALGQGPEFLTYFNYEAQQDKSGLPNDRFSAERPEGSISTLTIQRTEQRDSAMYRCASSLNGGMGTEAFFGQGTRLTVV.

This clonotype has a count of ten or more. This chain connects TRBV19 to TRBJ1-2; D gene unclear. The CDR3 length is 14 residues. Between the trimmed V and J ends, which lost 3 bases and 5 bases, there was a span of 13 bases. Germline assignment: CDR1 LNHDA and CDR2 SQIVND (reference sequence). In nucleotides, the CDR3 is TGTGCCAGTAGTATGTCTCGGAATTGGTATGGCTACACCTTC. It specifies CASSMSRNWYGYTF.

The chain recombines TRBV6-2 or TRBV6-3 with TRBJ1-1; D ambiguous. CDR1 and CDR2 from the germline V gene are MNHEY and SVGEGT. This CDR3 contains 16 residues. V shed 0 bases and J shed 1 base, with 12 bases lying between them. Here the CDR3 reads CASSYSYRRQNTEAFF. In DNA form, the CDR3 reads TGTGCCAGCAGTTACTCGTACAGACGGCAGAACACTGAAGCTTTCTTT.

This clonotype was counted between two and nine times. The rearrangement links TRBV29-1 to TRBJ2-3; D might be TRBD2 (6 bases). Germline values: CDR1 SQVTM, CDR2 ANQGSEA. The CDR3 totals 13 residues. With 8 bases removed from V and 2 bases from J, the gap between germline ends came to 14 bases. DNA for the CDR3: TGCAGCACCCCGAGCGGGTACACAGATACGCAGTATTTT. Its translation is CSTPSGYTDTQYF.

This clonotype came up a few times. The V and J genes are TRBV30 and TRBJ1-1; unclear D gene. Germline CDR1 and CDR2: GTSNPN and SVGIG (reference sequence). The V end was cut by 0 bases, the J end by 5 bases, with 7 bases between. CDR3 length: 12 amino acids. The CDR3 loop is CAWSVLFTEAFF. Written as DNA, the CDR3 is TGTGCCTGGAGTGTACTGTTTACTGAAGCTTTCTTT.

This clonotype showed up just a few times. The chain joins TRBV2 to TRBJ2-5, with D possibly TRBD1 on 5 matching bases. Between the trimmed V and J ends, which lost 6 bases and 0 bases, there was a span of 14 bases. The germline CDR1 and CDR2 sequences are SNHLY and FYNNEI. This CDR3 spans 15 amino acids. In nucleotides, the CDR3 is TGTGCCAGCAGGGGTTTAGGGGCGTACCAAGAGACCCAGTACTTC. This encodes CASRGLGAYQETQYF.

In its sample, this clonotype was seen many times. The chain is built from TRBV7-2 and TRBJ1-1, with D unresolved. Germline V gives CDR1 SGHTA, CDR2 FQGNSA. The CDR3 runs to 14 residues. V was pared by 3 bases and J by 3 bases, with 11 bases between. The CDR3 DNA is TGTGCCAGCAGCTTGCGGGTCCCGGACACTGAAGCTTTCTTT. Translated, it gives CASSLRVPDTEAFF. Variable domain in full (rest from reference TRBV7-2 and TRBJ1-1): GAGVSQSPSNKVTEKGKDVELRCDPISGHTALYWYRQSLGQGLEFLIYFQGNSAPDKSGLPSDRFSAERTGGSVSTLTIQRTQQEDSAVYLCASSLRVPDTEAFFGQGTRLTVV.